These T cell receptor beta chains were read from a single sample in a study of cytomegalovirus exposure and HLA in healthy donors. Sequencing used immunoSEQ multiplex PCR; TCRdb keeps in-frame clones, though not all of them. This sample's clone table lists roughly 120,000 clones. The sequenced sample was PBMCs. These receptors came from a man between 35 and 55 years old in good health and CMV-seronegative. Each CDR3 is given with its conserved first and last residue. A D gene is named only where the DNA matches it firmly.

cdr3_aa: CASSVLAGLGETQYF
cdr3_nt: TGTGCCAGCAGCGTACTAGCGGGACTAGGGGAGACCCAGTACTTC
v_call: TRBV9
j_call: TRBJ2-5
d_call: TRBD2

cdr3_aa: CASSLAASAYNEQFF
cdr3_nt: TGCGCCAGCAGCTTGGCGGCTAGCGCATACAATGAGCAGTTCTTC
v_call: TRBV5-1
j_call: TRBJ2-1
d_call: -

cdr3_aa: CASSRDPGINEQFF
cdr3_nt: TGTGCCAGCAGCCGAGATCCGGGTATCAATGAGCAGTTCTTC
v_call: TRBV5-4
j_call: TRBJ2-1
d_call: -

cdr3_aa: CASSFRGSYEQYF
cdr3_nt: TGTGCCAGCAGCTTTCGCGGCTCCTACGAGCAGTACTTC
v_call: TRBV11-3
j_call: TRBJ2-7
d_call: -

cdr3_aa: CASSLGSSGSGYIQYF
cdr3_nt: TGTGCCAGCAGCTTAGGGAGTAGCGGGAGTGGGTACATTCAGTACTTC
v_call: TRBV7-9
j_call: TRBJ2-4
d_call: TRBD2

cdr3_aa: CASRSLFRDRGQETQYF
cdr3_nt: TGTGCCAGCAGGAGTCTCTTCCGGGACAGGGGCCAAGAGACCCAGTACTTC
v_call: TRBV5-8
j_call: TRBJ2-5
d_call: TRBD1

cdr3_aa: CASSTPGGSYNEQFF
cdr3_nt: TGCGCCAGCTCCACCCCAGGGGGCTCCTACAATGAGCAGTTCTTC
v_call: TRBV5-1
j_call: TRBJ2-1
d_call: TRBD1

cdr3_aa: CASSYRSGSGRVDTQYF
cdr3_nt: TGTGCCAGCAGCTACCGTTCGGGAAGCGGGAGGGTAGATACGCAGTATTTT
v_call: TRBV7-9
j_call: TRBJ2-3
d_call: TRBD2

cdr3_aa: CASSAWTDNYGYTF
cdr3_nt: TGTGCCAGTAGTGCGTGGACAGATAACTATGGCTACACCTTC
v_call: TRBV19
j_call: TRBJ1-2
d_call: -

cdr3_aa: CASSLPRRDTEAFF
cdr3_nt: TGCGCCAGCAGCTTGCCCCGGAGGGACACTGAAGCTTTCTTT
v_call: TRBV5-1
j_call: TRBJ1-1
d_call: -

cdr3_aa: CASSNTGFEGYTF
cdr3_nt: TGCGCCAGCAGCAACACAGGGTTTGAAGGCTACACCTTC
v_call: TRBV10-1
j_call: TRBJ1-2
d_call: -

cdr3_aa: CASSQGLAGATETQYF
cdr3_nt: TGCGCCAGCAGCCAAGGACTAGCGGGAGCGACGGAGACCCAGTACTTC
v_call: TRBV4-3
j_call: TRBJ2-5
d_call: TRBD2